Listed below are T cell receptor beta chains from one sample, sequenced in a study of cytomegalovirus exposure and HLA in healthy donors. The table came from immunoSEQ multiplex PCR; TCRdb's copy has only in-frame clones and leaves some out. The sample lists approximately 130,000 clones; about four fifths were seen once. The sequenced sample consisted of PBMCs. These receptors all come from a male donor in good health and CMV-seronegative. The CDR3 runs from the conserved cysteine through the conserved F or W. A D gene is named only where the DNA matches it firmly. For some rows the clone size is stated as once, few or many, or as a class when expanded; others skip it.

V	D	J	size	CDR3	DNA
TRBV19	TRBD2	TRBJ2-1	-	CASGAASGGYNEQFF	TGTGCCAGCGGAGCAGCTAGCGGGGGGTACAATGAGCAGTTCTTC
TRBV7-3	TRBD1	TRBJ2-1	few	CASSRTGGASYEQFF	TGTGCCAGCAGCCGGACAGGGGGCGCGAGCTATGAGCAGTTCTTC
TRBV10-3	TRBD1	TRBJ2-5	-	CAISGGQTQETQYF	TGTGCCATCAGTGGGGGACAGACCCAAGAGACCCAGTACTTC
TRBV18	-	TRBJ2-7	few	CASSPQRGTSGQYF	TGTGCCAGCTCACCACAACGAGGGACATCGGGGCAGTACTTC
TRBV6-1	TRBD1	TRBJ1-4	-	CAGGQAGGGEKLFF	TGTGCCGGGGGACAGGCCGGCGGGGGTGAAAAACTGTTTTTT
TRBV5-1	TRBD2	TRBJ2-3	-	CASSLAAGGTDTQYF	TGCGCCAGCAGCTTGGCAGCGGGGGGCACAGATACGCAGTATTTT
TRBV19	-	TRBJ1-2	few	CASSQGRGYTF	TGTGCCAGTAGCCAGGGAAGGGGCTACACCTTC
TRBV11-2	-	TRBJ1-1	-	CASSLDQGLNTEAFF	TGTGCCAGCAGCTTAGATCAGGGGCTGAACACTGAAGCTTTCTTT
TRBV18	TRBD1	TRBJ2-7	-	CASSPGTESFEQYF	TGTGCCAGCTCACCCGGGACAGAGTCTTTCGAGCAGTACTTC
TRBV4-3	-	TRBJ1-6	-	CASSQDWRTRSYNSPLHF	TGCGCCAGCAGCCAAGATTGGCGGACTCGGTCCTATAATTCACCCCTCCACTTT
TRBV7-9	-	TRBJ2-3	once	CASSWREGGTDTQYF	TGTGCCAGCAGCTGGAGGGAGGGGGGCACAGATACGCAGTATTTT
TRBV19	TRBD1	TRBJ1-1	-	CASSIDRGGTEAFF	TGTGCCAGTAGCATAGACAGGGGCGGCACTGAAGCTTTCTTT
TRBV19	-	TRBJ1-1	-	CASSISFFGGFEAEAFF	TGTGCCAGTAGTATCTCCTTTTTCGGCGGCTTCGAGGCTGAAGCTTTCTTT
TRBV7-8	-	TRBJ2-5	-	CASSARPWGDLQETQYF	TGTGCCAGCAGCGCCCGCCCGTGGGGGGACCTCCAAGAGACCCAGTACTTC
TRBV9	-	TRBJ2-3	few	CASSPDRDSRYF	TGTGCCAGCAGCCCGGACCGGGACTCTAGGTATTTT
TRBV5-1	-	TRBJ2-5	-	CASSLLTGQETQYF	TGCGCCAGCAGCCTCCTGACTGGGCAAGAGACCCAGTACTTC
TRBV2	-	TRBJ1-2	-	CASSDNREYGYTF	TGTGCCAGCAGTGACAACAGGGAGTATGGCTACACCTTC
TRBV5-1	TRBD1	TRBJ2-1	-	CASSLASGGVEQFF	TGCGCCAGCAGCTTGGCCTCAGGGGGAGTTGAGCAGTTCTTC
TRBV5-4	-	TRBJ1-2	-	CASSLVGRRETYGYTF	TGTGCCAGCAGCTTGGTTGGCAGGAGGGAAACCTATGGCTACACCTTC
TRBV7-9	-	TRBJ1-2	-	CSSSPPGYFYTF	TGTTCCAGCAGCCCCCCGGGATATTTCTACACCTTC
TRBV6-5	TRBD1	TRBJ2-1	-	CASKGQGFYNEQFF	TGTGCCAGCAAGGGACAGGGATTCTACAATGAGCAGTTCTTC
TRBV7-2	-	TRBJ2-1	-	CASSPLDSWNNEQFF	TGTGCCAGCAGCCCCCTCGACTCGTGGAACAATGAGCAGTTCTTC